A single sample is the source of the 31 T cell receptor beta chains below, sequenced in a study of graft-versus-host responses after intestinal transplantation. The protocol was immunoSEQ multiplex PCR, while the TCRdb copy is restricted to in-frame clones and leaves out a portion. The sample contains about 100,000 clones, more than 85% of which appear only once. These receptors' targets are unknown. The sample here was unstimulated CD4+ T cells sorted from spleen or lymph node cells, taken before transplant. The receptors come from a human donor who was the organ donor for an intestinal transplant.

The table lists this clone with a few counts. The rearrangement uses TRBV5-1 and TRBJ2-3, with D possibly TRBD2 on 6 matching bases. V was clipped by 6 bases and J by 3 bases, with 20 bases between them. Germline-derived CDR1 and CDR2 are SGHRS and YFSETQ. The CDR3 spans 16 residues. The CDR3: CASTYRDLKETDTQYF. The CDR3 DNA is TGCGCCAGCACATACCGGGACTTAAAAGAGACAGATACGCAGTATTTT.

V gene TRBV13 combines with J gene TRBJ1-2; D is unclear. V was clipped by 2 bases and J by 3 bases, with 7 bases between them. Germline V gene sequence: CDR1 PRHDT, CDR2 FYEKMQ (reference sequence). CDR3 length: 13 amino acids. The DNA for the CDR3 is TGTGCCAGCAGCTTAAGCACATACTATGGCTACACCTTC. It specifies CASSLSTYYGYTF.

The chain combines TRBV5-1 with TRBJ2-2; the D gene is possibly TRBD2 (7 bases). CDR1 SGHRS and CDR2 YFSETQ come from the germline V gene. The V and J ends lost 7 bases and 0 bases respectively, with 13 bases between them. This CDR3 spans 15 amino acids. CDR3 in amino acids: CASYGGGANTGELFF. The DNA for the CDR3 is TGCGCCAGCTACGGAGGGGGGGCGAACACCGGGGAGCTGTTTTTT.

The rearrangement links TRBV11-2 to TRBJ2-7, with D possibly TRBD1 on 6 matching bases. The CDR3 totals 12 residues. V lost 5 bases to trimming and J lost 5 bases, with 10 bases between them. The germline V gene encodes CDR1 SGHAT and CDR2 FQNNGV. The CDR3 nucleotides read TGTGCCAGCAGCGAAGGACAGCACGAGCAGTACTTC. The encoded protein is CASSEGQHEQYF.

This rearrangement joins TRBV9 to TRBJ2-2, with 8 bases that match TRBD2. Trimming cost V 4 bases and J 7 bases; bases outside gene matches: 6. Germline values: CDR1 SGDLS, CDR2 YYNGEE. CDR3 length: 14 amino acids. DNA for the CDR3: TGTGCCAGCAGCAGGGGACTAGTGGGCGGGGAGCTGTTTTTT. Protein sequence: CASSRGLVGGELFF. The full variable domain, in which reference TRBV9 and TRBJ2-2 provide the parts outside the CDR3, is DSGVTQTPKHLITATGQRVTLRCSPRSGDLSVYWYQQSLDQGLQFLIQYYNGEERAKGNILERFSAQQFPDLHSELNLSSLELGDSALYFCASSRGLVGGELFFGEGSRLTVL.

The chain links TRBV7-3 to TRBJ2-1; no clear D gene. V lost 0 bases and J lost 11, with 8 bases in between. Germline lookup yields CDR1 SGHTA and CDR2 FQGTGA. There are 12 residues in the CDR3. The CDR3 DNA sequence: TGTGCCAGCAGCTTAACGTCGGGTAAGCAGTTCTTC. Protein product: CASSLTSGKQFF.

The CDR3 is CASRPLRDLTEAFF. CDR3 coding DNA: TGTGCCAGCAGGCCGCTTAGAGATCTCACTGAAGCTTTCTTT. The chain uses TRBV28 and TRBJ1-1; D not resolved. CDR3 length equals 14 residues. Germline assignment: CDR1 MDHEN and CDR2 SYDVKM. Trimming stripped 6 bases from V and 4 bases from J, with 15 bases between.

The gene calls are TRBV5-4 and TRBJ1-5, with 7 bases identical to TRBD1. This CDR3 is built from 14 residues. Germline assignment: CDR1 SGHNT and CDR2 YYREEE (reference sequence). J lost 3 bases, V lost 3 bases, and 3 bases had no gene match. The CDR3 DNA reads as TGTGCCAGCAGCTCCGACAGGGACAATCAGCCCCAGCATTTT. It yields the protein CASSSDRDNQPQHF.

This clone came up once. V gene TRBV7-8 combines with J gene TRBJ2-2, with D perhaps TRBD1 or TRBD2 (5 bases each). CDR3 size: 13 residues. Per the germline V gene, CDR1 is SGHVS and CDR2 is FQNEAQ. The CDR3 nucleotides are TGTCATACCGGGACGGCGAACACCGGGGAGCTGTTTTTT. This translates into CHTGTANTGELFF. Complete variable domain (other parts from reference TRBV7-8 and TRBJ2-2): GAGVSQSPRYKVAKRGQDVALRCDPISGHVSLFWYQQALGQGPEFLTYFQNEAQLDKSGLPSDRFFAERPEGSVSTLKIQRTQQEDSAVYLCHTGTANTGELFFGEGSRLTVL.

The CDR3 loop is CASSISGRLAGENEQFF. CDR3 bases: TGTGCCAGTAGTATATCGGGGCGACTAGCGGGGGAAAATGAGCAGTTCTTC. V usage is TRBV19 and J usage is TRBJ2-1, with 12 nucleotides matching TRBD2. The CDR3 has 17 amino acids. CDR1 and CDR2 from the germline V gene are LNHDA and SQIVND (reference sequence). After removal of 2 bases from V and 7 bases from J, the junction contained 9 bases not matched to a gene.

The V gene is TRBV2, the J gene TRBJ1-2; D gene unclear. The CDR3 runs 12 residues. Germline V gene lookup returns CDR1 SNHLY and CDR2 FYNNEI. Trimming shortened V by 1 base and J by 5 bases, and 5 bases separated the two germline ends. In DNA, the CDR3 is TGTGCCAGCAGTGAAGAAGGGTATGGCTACACCTTC. Translation gives CASSEEGYGYTF.

This clone was seen a few times. The J gene is TRBJ1-5, the V gene TRBV28; D is perhaps TRBD1 (5 bases). The germline CDR1 and CDR2 sequences are MDHEN and SYDVKM. This CDR3 is built from 16 residues. Trimming took off 1 base at V and 3 bases at J, with 13 bases between the two ends. DNA of the CDR3: TGTGCCAGCAGTTTATTGGAGGGACTTTCCAATCAGCCCCAGCATTTT. The encoded protein is CASSLLEGLSNQPQHF.

The J gene is TRBJ2-1, the V gene TRBV5-6; 7 positions match TRBD2. V lost 2 bases, J lost 8 bases, and 13 bases stayed unmatched. The CDR3 covers 16 residues. Germline V gene data show CDR1 as SGHDT and CDR2 as YYEEEE. This CDR3 reads CASSFRSGAATDEQFF. CDR3 nucleotide sequence: TGTGCCAGCAGCTTTCGGAGCGGGGCAGCCACAGATGAGCAGTTCTTC.

The CDR3 DNA is TGTGCCAGCAGCCCGAACGGAGCGGCGACCCGCCAGACCCAGTACTTC. Amino acids: CASSPNGAATRQTQYF. V usage is TRBV7-8 and J usage is TRBJ2-5, with D maybe TRBD2 (5 bases). The CDR3 covers 16 residues. The germline CDR1 and CDR2 sequences are SGHVS and FQNEAQ. The ends were cut back, 5 bases at V and 6 bases at J, with 22 bases in the middle.

The rearrangement links TRBV6-5 to TRBJ2-2, with 11 bases aligning to TRBD1. Germline V gene lookup returns CDR1 MNHEY and CDR2 SVGAGI. The CDR3 has 15 amino acids. V was pared by 5 bases and J by 6 bases, with 5 bases of the junction left unmatched. The DNA for the CDR3 is TGTGCCAGCAGTAGGGACAGGGGGTATGCCGGGGAGCTGTTTTTT. This sequence encodes CASSRDRGYAGELFF.

V gene TRBV6-1 combines with J gene TRBJ2-7; the D gene is possibly TRBD1 (6 bases). The germline V gene encodes CDR1 MNHNS and CDR2 SASEGT. The V gene lost 6 bases and the J gene lost 3 bases, with 15 bases spanning the gap. CDR3 length: 14 amino acids. CDR3 sequence (DNA): TGTGCCAGCAGGAGACAGGAAACGGGCTACGAGCAGTACTTC. Its protein product is CASRRQETGYEQYF.

This clone occurred once. The V call is TRBV19, the J call TRBJ2-7; D perhaps matches TRBD1 (6 bases). With 3 bases removed from V and 5 bases from J, the gap between germline ends came to 11 bases. CDR1 is LNHDA, CDR2 SQIVND, per germline (reference sequence). There are 13 residues in the CDR3. CDR3 nucleotide sequence: TGTGCCAGTAGTATCCAGGGGATTAACGAGCAGTACTTC. This codes for CASSIQGINEQYF.

V is TRBV10-3 and J is TRBJ1-4; 7 bases match TRBD1. Germline assignment: CDR1 ENHRY and CDR2 SYGVKD. V gave up 4 bases and J gave up 5 bases; unmatched junction bases: 4. The CDR3 has 14 residues. Here the CDR3 reads CAISALGQNEKLFF. The CDR3 coding sequence is TGTGCCATCAGTGCCCTGGGACAGAATGAAAAACTGTTTTTT.

The chain combines TRBV6-1 with TRBJ2-7; 9 bases are shared with TRBD1. V was pared by 2 bases and J by 6 bases, with 5 bases of the junction left unmatched. Germline assignment: CDR1 MNHNS and CDR2 SASEGT. The CDR3 runs 14 residues. CDR3 amino acids: CASSEMGQGSEQYF. In nucleotides, the CDR3 is TGTGCCAGCAGTGAAATGGGACAGGGATCCGAGCAGTACTTC.

This rearrangement joins TRBV21-1 to TRBJ2-7; the DNA was not compared with TRBD1, the D call given in the table. TRBV21-1 is tagged as a pseudogene. The CDR3 has 15 residues. CDR3: CASSRPGTARPEWYF. CDR3 sequence (DNA): TGTGCCAGCAGCAGACCCGGGACAGCGAGACCGGAATGGTACTTC.

This clone appeared once. The gene calls are TRBV7-9 and TRBJ2-1; D call uncertain. The CDR3 runs 16 residues. Germline CDR1 SEHNR, CDR2 FQNEAQ (reference sequence). Trimming took off 3 bases at V and 2 bases at J, with 14 bases between the two ends. In DNA, the CDR3 is TGTGCCAGCAGCTTTGTACTAAGCCGGGCCTACAATGAGCAGTTCTTC. Protein product: CASSFVLSRAYNEQFF.

The CDR3 nucleotides read TGTGCCAGTAGTATAGCTACAGGGTACGAGCAGTACTTC. Protein product: CASSIATGYEQYF. The chain recombines TRBV19 with TRBJ2-7, with D maybe TRBD1 (6 bases). V was shortened by 1 base and J by 4 bases, with 8 bases between the two germline ends. Germline CDR1 and CDR2: LNHDA and SQIVND (reference sequence). There are 13 residues in the CDR3.

This chain uses TRBV18 with TRBJ1-4, with a weak D call TRBD1 (6 bases). The ends were cut back, 3 bases at V and 0 bases at J, with 14 bases in the middle. Germline CDR1 is KGHSH and CDR2 is LQKENI. The CDR3 loop spans 17 amino acids. CDR3 amino acids: CASSPQGQVATNEKLFF. CDR3 nucleotide sequence: TGTGCCAGCTCACCCCAGGGGCAGGTAGCAACTAATGAAAAACTGTTTTTT. The whole variable domain, filled in from reference TRBV18 and TRBJ1-4, reads NAGVMQNPRHLVRRRGQEARLRCSPMKGHSHVYWYRQLPEEGLKFMVYLQKENIIDESGMPKERFSAEFPKEGPSILRIQQVVRGDSAAYFCASSPQGQVATNEKLFFGSGTQLSVL.

CDR3 residues: CASSQDPGTGELGEQFF. CDR3 bases: TGCGCCAGCAGCCAAGATCCCGGGACAGGGGAGTTGGGTGAGCAGTTCTTC. The chain joins TRBV4-1 to TRBJ2-1; TRBD1 matches 10 bases. Germline loops: CDR1 MGHRA, CDR2 YSYEKL. The CDR3 has 17 amino acids. The J segment lost 9 bases and the V segment lost 0 bases, leaving 11 bases of the junction unmatched.

The chain uses TRBV28 and TRBJ2-2; TRBD1 or TRBD2 may be the D gene (5 bases each). The CDR3 runs to 16 residues. From germline, CDR1 is MDHEN and CDR2 SYDVKM. V lost 5 bases, J lost 5 bases, and 18 bases lay in between. CDR3 in amino acids: CASSKEGLIRTGELFF. Here the CDR3 DNA reads TGTGCCAGCAGTAAAGAGGGGCTAATCCGAACCGGGGAGCTGTTTTTT.

V and J are TRBV20-1 and TRBJ1-1, with D unresolved. The CDR3 covers 9 residues. The germline V gene has CDR1 DFQATT and CDR2 SNEGSKA (reference sequence). The CDR3 region has the DNA TGCAGGGCTGGATTTTGGGCTTTCTTT. This gives the protein CRAGFWAFF.

V and J are TRBV5-1 and TRBJ1-3; possible D gene TRBD1, 5 bases. V was cut by 4 bases and J by 3 bases, with 17 bases left in between. The CDR3 has 16 amino acids. Germline CDR1 and CDR2: SGHRS and YFSETQ. This chain's CDR3 is CASSQGPGTDGNTIYF. The CDR3 DNA sequence: TGCGCCAGCAGCCAAGGCCCGGGGACGGATGGAAACACCATATATTTT.

The chain has TRBV15 and TRBJ2-7, with D unresolved. Germline CDR1 LNHNV, CDR2 YYDKDF (reference sequence). V gave up 6 bases and J gave up 5 bases, with 23 bases separating them. This CDR3 has 16 amino acids. CDR3 sequence (DNA): TGTGCCACCAGTAAGCCCCTGGGTGGGATTTTCCACGAGCAGTACTTC. It translates to CATSKPLGGIFHEQYF.

The V call is TRBV30, the J call TRBJ1-2; D not resolved. V lost 3 bases to trimming and J lost 4 bases, with 9 bases between them. This CDR3 is 12 amino acids long. Looked up from germline, CDR1 is GTSNPN and CDR2 is SVGIG (reference sequence). The CDR3 nucleotides read TGTGCCTGGAGACGGGGAGGCTATGGCTACACCTTC. Translating gives CAWRRGGYGYTF.

The chain employs TRBV2 and TRBJ1-3, with a weak D call TRBD1 (5 bases). The CDR3 has 16 amino acids. Looked up from germline, CDR1 is SNHLY and CDR2 is FYNNEI. V was cut by 7 bases and J by 0 bases, with 16 bases left in between. The CDR3 sequence is CASTLGEVNSGNTIYF. The CDR3 bases are TGTGCCAGCACCCTAGGGGAGGTCAACTCTGGAAACACCATATATTTT. Filled out from reference TRBV2 and TRBJ1-3, the complete variable domain reads EPEVTQTPSHQVTQMGQEVILRCVPISNHLYFYWYRQILGQKVEFLVSFYNNEISEKSEIFDDQFSVERPDGSNFTLKIRSTKLEDSAMYFCASTLGEVNSGNTIYFGEGSWLTVV.

The chain recombines TRBV23-1 with TRBJ2-2; D uncertain. TRBV23-1 carries the ORF label, with uncertain function. The CDR3 extends over 15 amino acids. Trimming removed 2 bases from V and 2 bases from J, with 9 bases in between. The DNA for the CDR3 is TGCGCCAGCAGTCAACCCAGATTTAACACCGGGGAGCTGTTTTTT. It translates to CASSQPRFNTGELFF.